This paragraph covers one T cell receptor (beta chain) sequence. Its antigen is as yet unknown. The source of the sample is a study of cytomegalovirus exposure and HLA in healthy donors. The study, taken as a whole, reports: It was shown in a later analysis that HLA-associated TCR beta chains were more clonally expanded than other, equally common chains. No immune exposure information besides CMV serostatus was available.

The PCR ran on 60 Vbeta and 13 Jbeta primers. Profiling relied on immunoSEQ multiplex PCR, and the TCRdb table lists in-frame clones only, not all of them. The data hold some 130,000 clones, with approximately 80% observed a single time. The ends were cut back, 0 bases at V and 5 bases at J, with 16 bases in the middle. The germline gives CDR1 SGHRS, CDR2 YFSETQ. The CDR3 length is 16 residues. It was healthy bone marrow donors who served as donors. When sampled, the donors appeared nominally healthy, though they likely had unrecorded immune exposures. The chain carries TRBV5-1 and TRBJ2-3; D is unclear. Source material: PBMCs. The sequence was obtained from a man aged 35 to 55 in good health and CMV-seronegative. CDR3 bases: TGCGCCAGCAGCTTGGCCACTCTCCGCCGTGGAGATACGCAGTATTTT. This encodes CASSLATLRRGDTQYF.